This is a list of T cell receptor beta chains from one sample in a study of blood T cell repertoires in COVID-19. The protocol was immunoSEQ multiplex PCR, while the TCRdb copy is restricted to in-frame clones and leaves out a portion. The sample includes 240,000 or so clones, 75% to 85% of them seen just once. What was sequenced was peripheral blood. Receptor source: a woman aged 55 to 70 with active or convalescent COVID-19. The CDR3 runs from the conserved cysteine through the conserved F or W. D genes are given only for firm matches. Clone size, where shown, is once, few, many, or a class for clones that have expanded.

CDR3aa: CASSVRDRGRIGEKLFF
CDR3nt: TGTGCCAGCAGCGTAAGGGACAGGGGGCGCATCGGTGAAAAACTGTTTTTT
j_gene: TRBJ1-4
abundance: NA
d_gene: TRBD1
v_gene: TRBV7-4

CDR3aa: CASSPTSLWRETYNEQFF
CDR3nt: TGTGCCAGCAGTCCAACCTCGCTTTGGCGGGAGACCTACAATGAGCAGTTCTTC
j_gene: TRBJ2-1
abundance: NA
d_gene: TRBD2
v_gene: TRBV6-6

CDR3aa: CASSPRDTISGNTIYF
CDR3nt: TGTGCCAGTAGCCCCCGGGACACAATCTCTGGAAACACCATATATTTT
j_gene: TRBJ1-3
abundance: few
d_gene: NA
v_gene: TRBV19

CDR3aa: CASTPSVGPAFF
CDR3nt: TGTGCCAGTACCCCGTCGGTTGGGCCAGCTTTCTTT
j_gene: TRBJ1-1
abundance: NA
d_gene: NA
v_gene: TRBV19

CDR3aa: CAFINRQNSGNTIYF
CDR3nt: TGTGCCTTCATCAACCGACAGAACTCTGGAAACACCATATATTTT
j_gene: TRBJ1-3
abundance: NA
d_gene: NA
v_gene: TRBV30

CDR3aa: CASTRGNSPLHF
CDR3nt: TGTGCCAGCACCCGGGGGAATTCACCCCTCCACTTT
j_gene: TRBJ1-6
abundance: NA
d_gene: NA
v_gene: TRBV6-5

CDR3aa: CAYTAGDNEKLFF
CDR3nt: TGTGCCTATACGGCGGGGGATAATGAAAAACTGTTTTTT
j_gene: TRBJ1-4
abundance: NA
d_gene: NA
v_gene: TRBV30

CDR3aa: CASSLLAGVRDEQFF
CDR3nt: TGCGCCAGCAGCTTACTAGCGGGGGTTAGGGATGAGCAGTTCTTC
j_gene: TRBJ2-1
abundance: NA
d_gene: TRBD2
v_gene: TRBV5-1

CDR3aa: CSVYRGMMQGYGYTF
CDR3nt: TGCAGCGTTTACAGGGGTATGATGCAAGGGTATGGCTACACCTTC
j_gene: TRBJ1-2
abundance: NA
d_gene: TRBD1
v_gene: TRBV29-1

CDR3aa: CASSLDRETEAFF
CDR3nt: TGTGCCAGCAGCTTAGACAGGGAGACTGAAGCTTTCTTT
j_gene: TRBJ1-1
abundance: NA
d_gene: NA
v_gene: TRBV7-2

CDR3aa: CASSLRDRSYGYTF
CDR3nt: TGTGCCAGCAGCTTACGGGACAGGTCCTATGGCTACACCTTC
j_gene: TRBJ1-2
abundance: once
d_gene: TRBD1
v_gene: TRBV7-8

CDR3aa: CASGRGEGNQPQHF
CDR3nt: TGTGCTAGTGGGCGGGGGGAAGGAAATCAGCCCCAGCATTTT
j_gene: TRBJ1-5
abundance: NA
d_gene: NA
v_gene: TRBV12-5

CDR3aa: CASSQAIRVSSTDTQYF
CDR3nt: TGCGCCAGCAGCCAAGCCATCAGGGTTTCTTCCACAGATACGCAGTATTTT
j_gene: TRBJ2-3
abundance: NA
d_gene: NA
v_gene: TRBV4-3

CDR3aa: CSVTGGSTEAFF
CDR3nt: TGCAGCGTGACAGGGGGGAGCACTGAAGCTTTCTTT
j_gene: TRBJ1-1
abundance: NA
d_gene: TRBD1
v_gene: TRBV29-1

CDR3aa: CASSLQGGQETQYF
CDR3nt: TGTGCCAGCAGTCTACAGGGGGGCCAAGAGACCCAGTACTTC
j_gene: TRBJ2-5
abundance: NA
d_gene: TRBD1
v_gene: TRBV2

CDR3aa: CASSIARQSPSTDTQYF
CDR3nt: TGTGCCAGTAGTATAGCTAGACAGAGCCCTAGCACAGATACGCAGTATTTT
j_gene: TRBJ2-3
abundance: NA
d_gene: NA
v_gene: TRBV19

CDR3aa: CASSYDSGLAGKVGHKNIQYF
CDR3nt: TGTGCCAGCAGTTACGATTCGGGACTAGCGGGGAAGGTGGGGCACAAAAACATTCAGTACTTC
j_gene: TRBJ2-4
abundance: NA
d_gene: TRBD2
v_gene: TRBV6-2/TRBV6-3

CDR3aa: CASSSGQGNTEAFF
CDR3nt: TGCGCCAGCAGCTCTGGACAGGGTAACACTGAAGCTTTCTTT
j_gene: TRBJ1-1
abundance: NA
d_gene: TRBD1
v_gene: TRBV5-1

CDR3aa: CASSVGQGPLPYEQYF
CDR3nt: TGCGCCAGCAGCGTGGGACAGGGGCCCTTGCCCTACGAGCAGTACTTC
j_gene: TRBJ2-7
abundance: NA
d_gene: TRBD1
v_gene: TRBV5-1

CDR3aa: CASSLTTGQGIGYTF
CDR3nt: TGTGCCAGCAGCCTAACCACAGGACAGGGAATCGGCTACACCTTC
j_gene: TRBJ1-2
abundance: NA
d_gene: TRBD1
v_gene: TRBV7-2

CDR3aa: CASSASGGAGETQYF
CDR3nt: TGCGCCAGCAGCGCGAGCGGGGGGGCCGGAGAGACCCAGTACTTC
j_gene: TRBJ2-5
abundance: NA
d_gene: TRBD2
v_gene: TRBV10-2

CDR3aa: CASSLTGNSGNTIYF
CDR3nt: TGTGCCAGCAGTTTGACAGGGAACTCTGGAAACACCATATATTTT
j_gene: TRBJ1-3
abundance: NA
d_gene: TRBD1
v_gene: TRBV6-5

CDR3aa: CARRKTASYEQYF
CDR3nt: TGTGCCAGGAGGAAGACAGCCTCCTACGAGCAGTACTTC
j_gene: TRBJ2-7
abundance: NA
d_gene: NA
v_gene: TRBV2

CDR3aa: CASSPRTGKYF
CDR3nt: TGTGCCAGCAGCCCCCGGACAGGCAAGTACTTC
j_gene: TRBJ2-5
abundance: NA
d_gene: TRBD1
v_gene: TRBV7-6

CDR3aa: CSGLSGETQYF
CDR3nt: TGCAGTGGGCTTTCCGGGGAGACCCAGTACTTC
j_gene: TRBJ2-5
abundance: NA
d_gene: NA
v_gene: TRBV20-1

CDR3aa: CASSLEGGGGGVRGELFF
CDR3nt: TGTGCCAGCAGCTTAGAAGGAGGAGGGGGCGGTGTGCGCGGGGAGCTGTTTTTT
j_gene: TRBJ2-2
abundance: NA
d_gene: NA
v_gene: TRBV11-2

CDR3aa: CASTSPGVQETQYF
CDR3nt: TGTGCCAGTACCAGCCCGGGGGTCCAAGAGACCCAGTACTTC
j_gene: TRBJ2-5
abundance: NA
d_gene: NA
v_gene: TRBV2

CDR3aa: CASSIGGLVDTQYF
CDR3nt: TGTGCCAGCTCAATCGGCGGGTTGGTGGATACGCAGTATTTT
j_gene: TRBJ2-3
abundance: NA
d_gene: NA
v_gene: TRBV2

CDR3aa: CASSLARTGVNGYTF
CDR3nt: TGTGCCAGCAGCTTAGCGAGGACAGGGGTTAATGGCTACACCTTC
j_gene: TRBJ1-2
abundance: NA
d_gene: TRBD1
v_gene: TRBV7-2

CDR3aa: CATRSIWGGYTF
CDR3nt: TGTGCCACCCGATCTATCTGGGGCGGCTACACCTTC
j_gene: TRBJ1-2
abundance: NA
d_gene: NA
v_gene: TRBV6-4

CDR3aa: CASSFGRNTEAFF
CDR3nt: TGTGCCAGCAGCTTTGGGCGGAACACTGAAGCTTTCTTT
j_gene: TRBJ1-1
abundance: NA
d_gene: NA
v_gene: TRBV11-2

CDR3aa: CATSRGGGFSKNIQYF
CDR3nt: TGTGCCACCAGCAGAGGGGGGGGCTTTTCCAAAAACATTCAGTACTTC
j_gene: TRBJ2-4
abundance: NA
d_gene: NA
v_gene: TRBV15

CDR3aa: CASSPGQGGAYNEQFF
CDR3nt: TGTGCCAGCAGCCCCGGACAGGGAGGTGCCTACAATGAGCAGTTCTTC
j_gene: TRBJ2-1
abundance: NA
d_gene: TRBD1
v_gene: TRBV7-9

CDR3aa: CASIPGGQTEAFF
CDR3nt: TGTGCCAGCATCCCAGGGGGCCAAACTGAAGCTTTCTTT
j_gene: TRBJ1-1
abundance: NA
d_gene: TRBD1
v_gene: TRBV11-2

CDR3aa: CARSLAHSQETQYF
CDR3nt: TGTGCCAGAAGCTTGGCCCACTCCCAAGAGACCCAGTACTTC
j_gene: TRBJ2-5
abundance: once
d_gene: NA
v_gene: TRBV5-3

CDR3aa: CASRTGTTNYGYTF
CDR3nt: TGCGCCAGCAGAACCGGGACAACTAACTATGGCTACACCTTC
j_gene: TRBJ1-2
abundance: NA
d_gene: NA
v_gene: TRBV5-1

CDR3aa: CASTPLAGDREQFF
CDR3nt: TGTGCCAGCACCCCGCTAGCGGGGGACCGTGAGCAGTTCTTC
j_gene: TRBJ2-1
abundance: NA
d_gene: TRBD2
v_gene: TRBV7-8

CDR3aa: CASTARQGIYNEQFF
CDR3nt: TGTGCCAGCACCGCACGACAGGGGATCTACAATGAGCAGTTCTTC
j_gene: TRBJ2-1
abundance: NA
d_gene: TRBD1
v_gene: TRBV6-5

CDR3aa: CATSRDRGHQPQHF
CDR3nt: TGTGCCACCAGCAGAGATCGGGGTCATCAGCCCCAGCATTTT
j_gene: TRBJ1-5
abundance: once
d_gene: NA
v_gene: TRBV15

CDR3aa: CASSEGALREQFF
CDR3nt: TGTGCCAGCTCAGAAGGGGCTCTCCGTGAGCAGTTCTTC
j_gene: TRBJ2-1
abundance: NA
d_gene: NA
v_gene: TRBV18

CDR3aa: CASSYRGGVEAFF
CDR3nt: TGTGCCAGCAGTTACCGAGGGGGCGTTGAAGCTTTCTTT
j_gene: TRBJ1-1
abundance: NA
d_gene: TRBD1
v_gene: TRBV6-5

CDR3aa: CASSPVGRDYGYTF
CDR3nt: TGTGCCAGCAGCCCCGTAGGGCGGGACTATGGCTACACCTTC
j_gene: TRBJ1-2
abundance: NA
d_gene: NA
v_gene: TRBV3-1/TRBV3-2